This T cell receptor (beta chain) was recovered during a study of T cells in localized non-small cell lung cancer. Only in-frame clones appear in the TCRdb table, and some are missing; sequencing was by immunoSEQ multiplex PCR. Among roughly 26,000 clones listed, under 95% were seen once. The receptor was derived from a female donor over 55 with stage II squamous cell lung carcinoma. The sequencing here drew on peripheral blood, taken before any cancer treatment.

CDR3 loop: CASSHGLAGKDTQYF. The DNA for the CDR3 is TGTGCCAGCAGCCACGGACTAGCGGGAAAAGATACGCAGTATTTT. The chain employs TRBV13 and TRBJ2-3; the match to TRBD2 covers 12 bases. Trimming cost V 5 bases and J 5 bases; bases outside gene matches: 5. Germline CDR1 is PRHDT and CDR2 is FYEKMQ (reference sequence). The CDR3 runs to 15 residues.